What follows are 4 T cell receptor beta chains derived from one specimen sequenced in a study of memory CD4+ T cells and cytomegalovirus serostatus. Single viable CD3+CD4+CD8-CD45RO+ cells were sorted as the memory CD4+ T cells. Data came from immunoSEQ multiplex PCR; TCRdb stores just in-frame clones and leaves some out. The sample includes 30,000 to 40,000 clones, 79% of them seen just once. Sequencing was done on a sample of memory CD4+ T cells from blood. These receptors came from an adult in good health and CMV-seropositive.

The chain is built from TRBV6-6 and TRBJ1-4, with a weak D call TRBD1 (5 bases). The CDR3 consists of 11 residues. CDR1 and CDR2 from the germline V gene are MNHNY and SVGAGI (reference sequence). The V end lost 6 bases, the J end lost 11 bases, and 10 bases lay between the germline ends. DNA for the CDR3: TGTGCCAGCAGCCTAGAGGGGAAACTGTTTTTT. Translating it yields CASSLEGKLFF.

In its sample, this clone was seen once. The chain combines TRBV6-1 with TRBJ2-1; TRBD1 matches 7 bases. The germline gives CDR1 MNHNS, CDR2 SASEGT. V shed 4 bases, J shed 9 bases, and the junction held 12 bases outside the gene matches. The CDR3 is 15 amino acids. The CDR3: CASSVMDRQAIEQFF. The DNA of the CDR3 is TGTGCCAGCAGTGTAATGGACAGGCAAGCTATTGAGCAGTTCTTC.

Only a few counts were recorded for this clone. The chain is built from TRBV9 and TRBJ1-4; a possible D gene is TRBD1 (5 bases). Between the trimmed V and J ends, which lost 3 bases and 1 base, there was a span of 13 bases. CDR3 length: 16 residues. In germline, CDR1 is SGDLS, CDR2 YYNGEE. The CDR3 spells CASSARVGQTNEKLFF. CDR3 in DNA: TGTGCCAGCAGCGCCAGGGTGGGTCAAACTAATGAAAAACTGTTTTTT.

As DNA, the CDR3 is TGTGCCAGCAGCCCAGCTGGGGTAAACATTCAGTACTTC. The encoded protein is CASSPAGVNIQYF. The V gene is TRBV6-6, the J gene TRBJ2-4, with no clear D. With 6 bases removed from V and 6 bases from J, the gap between germline ends came to 12 bases. The V gene's germline CDR1 is MNHNY and CDR2 SVGAGI (reference sequence). There are 13 residues in the CDR3.